This T cell receptor beta chain emerged from a study of blood T cell repertoires in COVID-19. Study-level information: Acute-phase and convalescent COVID-19 samples originated in the United States, Italy and Spain. Sources were T cells, B-cell-depleted T cells, or PBMCs; the material itself was cDNA or gDNA.

V dropped 2 bases and J dropped 2 bases, with 10 bases sitting between them. Germline values: CDR1 LNHDA, CDR2 SQIVND (reference sequence). The length of the CDR3 is 15 residues. In the original workflow: By means of reference gene primer amplification, nucleated cell counts were estimated. Measured with immunoSEQ multiplex PCR; TCRdb has only the in-frame clones, and not every one. D and trimming come from the DNA, and the V and J calls and clone size come from that table. Of almost 250,000 clones listed, around 89% were seen once; the top ten hold 3.5% to 4.5%. The genes are TRBV19 and TRBJ1-3; D remains ambiguous. Specimen: PBMCs or T cells enriched from blood (not recorded which). This clonotype was sampled from a woman aged 25 to 39 who had recovered from COVID-19. In DNA form, the CDR3 reads TGTGCCAGTAGTATATCGAGGTTCACTGGAAACACCATATATTTT. Its translation: CASSISRFTGNTIYF.